This is a list of T cell receptor beta chains from one sample in a study of control samples from healthy donors and cancer patients. TCRdb's copy holds only in-frame clones and misses some; the assay was immunoSEQ multiplex PCR. The data hold 95,000 to 110,000 clones, with 85% to 90% observed a single time. Sample: PBMCs. The receptors were sampled from a man aged 60-69 years with lung cancer. CDR3s include the opening cysteine and the closing phenylalanine or tryptophan.

TRBJ2-3 TRBV12-5 CASGLTRDGLAVPQDTQYF
TRBJ2-5 TRBV7-7 CASSPPGETQYF
TRBJ1-1 TRBV7-3 CASRKAGNSNTEAFF
TRBJ1-5 TRBV6-5 CASSPSLTVNQPQHF
TRBJ2-7 TRBV29-1 CSVAIKKPGTAISYEQYF
TRBJ1-1 TRBV6-6 CASGGGTEAFF
TRBJ1-1 TRBV5-1 CASSFTDRGQTEAFF
TRBJ1-2 TRBV7-2 CASSLVARLSYGYTF
TRBJ1-1 TRBV7-2 CASSLVRTGAEAFF
TRBJ2-5 TRBV24-1 CATSDLLKGTQYF
TRBJ2-7 TRBV30 CAWSRGWNRDTYEQYF
TRBJ2-7 TRBV5-4 CASSPGQGYYEQCF
TRBJ2-7 TRBV12-3/TRBV12-4 CASSQIPYEQYF
TRBJ2-2 TRBV7-2 CASSLGGTTRTGELFF
TRBJ2-2 TRBV13 CASPQGRYTGELFF
TRBJ2-1 TRBV6-2/TRBV6-3 CASSYLSYNEQFF
TRBJ1-4 TRBV2 CASSDASATNEKLFF
TRBJ2-5 TRBV5-5 CASSLSVRTSGQETQYF
TRBJ2-3 TRBV12-3/TRBV12-4 CASSFSDTQYF
TRBJ2-2 TRBV4-1 CASSQESREVTGELFF
TRBJ1-2 TRBV5-7 CASSFSRRQNYGYTF
TRBJ2-7 TRBV9 CASSGDGDPRNEQYF
TRBJ1-5 TRBV9 CASSGTDGGRQPQHF
TRBJ1-2 TRBV29-1 CSVENSFQNYGYTF
TRBJ2-5 TRBV5-4 CASSLFGRGETQYF
TRBJ1-1 TRBV30 CAWSGTWDTEAFF